This T cell receptor beta chain was obtained from a study of shared clonotypes between healthy human individuals. Across the whole study: Researchers assigned three CD4 naive, three CD4 memory, two CD8 naive and one CD8 memory plate to each donor.

TCRdb's copy holds only in-frame clones and misses some; the assay was immunoSEQ multiplex PCR. The sample gives some 1,600,000 clones, 95% to 99% of which show up once; about 0.45% is in the top ten. Sequencing input: naive CD4+ T cells sorted from blood. Subset meaning: CD45RA+ positively selected. The clonotype originates from a young man in good health.

The CDR3 loop is CSVEAPANTDTQYF. The CDR3, as DNA: TGCAGCGTTGAAGCCCCGGCCAACACAGATACGCAGTATTTT. The chain carries TRBV29-1 and TRBJ2-3, with D unclear. Germline-derived CDR1 and CDR2 are SQVTM and ANQGSEA. V was trimmed by 1 base and J by 2 bases, leaving 10 bases between them. This CDR3 comprises 14 residues.